The clone carrying this TCR beta chain came up a few times. Its antigen is undetermined. The CDR3 contains 14 residues. The germline CDR1 and CDR2 sequences are SGDLS and YYNGEE. V lost 2 bases, J lost 7 bases, and 6 bases stayed unmatched. These data belong to a study of radiotherapy plus CTLA-4 blockade in lung cancer. As for the study in general: Disease control was achieved by 31% of patients, and objective responses by 18%.

Study-level findings and limits: Peripheral blood showed expansion of tumor-derived TCR clones after radiotherapy and ipilimumab.

Those with chemo-refractory metastatic non-small-cell lung cancer were treated with focal radiation combined with CTLA-4 blockade using ipilimumab. Sequencing was performed with immunoSEQ multiplex PCR; in TCRdb, only in-frame clones are kept and a portion is missing. This sample carries 35,000 to 50,000 clones, about 70% of them seen once, and the ten largest clones take roughly 25%. The rearrangement joins TRBV9 to TRBJ2-1, with TRBD1 matching 7 bases. The receptor was derived from a human donor with non-small cell lung cancer who had a partial response to radiotherapy plus ipilimumab. This specimen consisted of peripheral blood, obtained from a patient treated with radiotherapy plus ipilimumab. The CDR3 loop reads CASSVSGTDNEQFF. CDR3 nucleotides: TGTGCCAGCAGCGTCTCCGGGACAGATAATGAGCAGTTCTTC.